This T cell receptor (beta chain) comes out of a study of blood T cell repertoires in COVID-19. Method: immunoSEQ multiplex PCR; TCRdb's copy keeps in-frame clones and lacks some. The sample has a few hundred thousand clones, approximately 86% seen once. The ends were cut back, 1 base at V and 0 bases at J, with 8 bases in the middle. CDR3 length equals 14 residues. In germline, CDR1 is SGHRS, CDR2 YFSETQ. The sequence was collected from a man between 18 and 29 years old with active or convalescent COVID-19. The chain carries TRBV5-1 and TRBJ2-7; TRBD2 might be the D (6 bases). Sequencing was done on a sample of peripheral blood. For the CDR3, the DNA is TGCGCCAGCAGCTTGTCGGGAGCCTCCTACGAGCAGTACTTC. It yields the protein CASSLSGASYEQYF. Supplemented by reference TRBV5-1 and TRBJ2-7, the full variable domain reads KAGVTQTPRYLIKTRGQQVTLSCSPISGHRSVSWYQQTPGQGLQFLFEYFSETQRNKGNFPGRFSGRQFSNSRSEMNVSTLELGDSALYLCASSLSGASYEQYFGPGTRLTVT.